This entry lists 21 T cell receptor beta chains sequenced from one sample in a study of blood T cell repertoires in COVID-19. Here immunoSEQ multiplex PCR was the method, and the copy in TCRdb shows in-frame clones only, minus some. The table includes about 210,000 clones, about 87% detected once. Sequencing used peripheral blood. All receptors come from a man aged 55 to 69 with acute or convalescent COVID-19.

The chain has TRBV5-4 and TRBJ1-1; 9 bases are shared with TRBD1. Unmatched junction bases numbered 5, after V lost 6 bases and J lost 5 bases. The germline gives CDR1 SGHNT, CDR2 YYREEE (reference sequence). This CDR3 is built from 13 residues. CDR3 nucleotides: TGTGCCAGCAAAGACAGGGGGGGTACTGAAGCTTTCTTT. Amino acid sequence: CASKDRGGTEAFF.

The chain employs TRBV27 and TRBJ1-2, with TRBD1 matching 9 bases. Germline V gene data show CDR1 as MNHEY and CDR2 as SMNVEV (reference sequence). This CDR3 is 16 amino acids long. Trimming cost V 0 bases and J 4 bases; bases outside gene matches: 6. The CDR3 DNA is TGTGCCAGCAGTTTATCGCCGGGACAGGGCTCCTATGGCTACACCTTC. It codes for CASSLSPGQGSYGYTF.

In nucleotides, the CDR3 is TGCGCCAGCAGCTTGGTTCCCATCGGGAGTTTAGGCTACACCTTC. Translation gives CASSLVPIGSLGYTF. V is TRBV5-1 and J is TRBJ1-2; no clear D gene. Per the germline V gene, CDR1 is SGHRS and CDR2 is YFSETQ. Trimming removed 0 bases at V and 8 bases at J, with 17 bases between. This CDR3 contains 15 residues.

This chain links TRBV6-5 with TRBJ1-6; 7 bases are a match to TRBD1. V trimming: 6 bases; J trimming: 7 bases; junction bases outside the gene matches: 3. Germline CDR1 MNHEY, CDR2 SVGAGI. The CDR3 consists of 13 residues. The CDR3 sequence is CASSSQGNSPLHF. CDR3 nucleotide sequence: TGTGCCAGCAGCTCACAGGGGAATTCACCCCTCCACTTT.

The chain combines TRBV12-3 or TRBV12-4 with TRBJ1-2; D possibly corresponds to TRBD1 (5 bases). The CDR3 consists of 13 residues. V dropped 6 bases and J dropped 8 bases, with 16 bases sitting between them. CDR3 sequence reads: CASSPLGGRGYTF. For the CDR3, the DNA is TGTGCCAGCAGCCCCTTGGGGGGTCGAGGCTACACCTTC.

This chain joins TRBV4-3 and TRBJ2-2; 7 nucleotides line up with TRBD2. The CDR3 is 16 amino acids. Germline lookup yields CDR1 LGHNA and CDR2 YSLEER. V lost 1 base, J lost 5 bases, and 7 bases stayed unmatched. The CDR3 DNA reads TGCGCCAGCAGCCAAGTGGGAGGGTCCTTGACCGGGGAGCTGTTTTTT. Protein sequence: CASSQVGGSLTGELFF.

CDR3 nucleotides: TGTGCCAGCAGCTTAAGACAGATTAACACTGAAGCTTTCTTT. This sequence encodes CASSLRQINTEAFF. The chain combines TRBV11-2 with TRBJ1-1, with D perhaps matching TRBD1 (5 bases). Deletions cut 2 bases from V and 2 bases from J, with 9 bases between. CDR1 and CDR2 from the germline V gene are SGHAT and FQNNGV. The CDR3 sequence is 14 residues long. Full variable domain (remainder filled in from reference TRBV11-2 and TRBJ1-1): EAGVAQSPRYKIIEKRQSVAFWCNPISGHATLYWYQQILGQGPKLLIQFQNNGVVDDSQLPKDRFSAERLKGVDSTLKIQPAKLEDSAVYLCASSLRQINTEAFFGQGTRLTVV.

The V call is TRBV23-1, the J call TRBJ1-2, with D perhaps matching TRBD1 (5 bases). TRBV23-1 is marked as an open reading frame, function uncertain. Trimming stripped 0 bases from V and 3 bases from J, with 8 bases between. This CDR3 is built from 14 residues. CDR3: CASSQSRGHYGYTF. The CDR3, as DNA: TGCGCCAGCAGTCAATCAAGGGGCCACTATGGCTACACCTTC.

This rearrangement joins TRBV9 to TRBJ1-4; D call uncertain. Germline-derived CDR1 and CDR2 are SGDLS and YYNGEE. CDR3 length: 13 residues. With 3 bases removed from V and 3 bases from J, the gap between germline ends came to 6 bases. In DNA form, the CDR3 reads TGTGCCAGCAGCGGGGCCCCTAATGAAAAACTGTTTTTT. This encodes CASSGAPNEKLFF. The whole variable domain, remainder taken from reference TRBV9 and TRBJ1-4, is DSGVTQTPKHLITATGQRVTLRCSPRSGDLSVYWYQQSLDQGLQFLIQYYNGEERAKGNILERFSAQQFPDLHSELNLSSLELGDSALYFCASSGAPNEKLFFGSGTQLSVL.

The chain recombines TRBV29-1 with TRBJ2-3; the D gene is possibly TRBD2 (5 bases). Trimming took off 6 bases at V and 0 bases at J, with 13 bases between the two ends. In germline, CDR1 is SQVTM, CDR2 ANQGSEA. There are 14 residues in the CDR3. CDR3 nucleotides: TGCAGCGTCCGAGCGGCCTCTAGCACAGATACGCAGTATTTT. Translating it yields CSVRAASSTDTQYF.

The J gene is TRBJ1-2, the V gene TRBV6-5; the D gene is possibly TRBD1 (5 bases). The CDR3 has 15 residues. The V and J ends lost 2 bases and 6 bases respectively, with 16 bases between them. In germline, CDR1 is MNHEY, CDR2 SVGAGI. DNA for the CDR3: TGTGCCAGCAGTTACGGGCGGGGGTCTCTGGATGGCTACACCTTC. Its protein is CASSYGRGSLDGYTF.

This chain connects TRBV27 to TRBJ2-2; 8 bases align to TRBD1. J was trimmed by 5 bases and V by 5 bases; bases with no gene match: 10. CDR3 size: 16 residues. Germline V lookup: CDR1 MNHEY, CDR2 SMNVEV (reference sequence). CDR3: CASSPNGQGATGELFF. The CDR3 DNA follows: TGTGCCAGCAGTCCCAACGGGCAGGGGGCTACCGGGGAGCTGTTTTTT.

The genes are TRBV7-3 and TRBJ2-5, with 7 bases fitting TRBD2. The junction had 5 bases not matched to a gene; V was cut back by 8 bases and J by 2 bases. The CDR3 sequence is 13 residues long. Germline values: CDR1 SGHTA, CDR2 FQGTGA. CDR3 bases: TGTGCCAGCTCTCGGGGGGAACAAGAGACCCAGTACTTC. Residues: CASSRGEQETQYF.

The gene calls are TRBV5-1 and TRBJ1-1, with 10 bases matching TRBD1. Germline trimming cut 2 bases from V and 4 bases from J; bases unmatched to any gene: 8. Per germline, CDR1 SGHRS and CDR2 YFSETQ. The CDR3 runs to 16 residues. The CDR3 here is CASSLWTGGAGTEAFF. Written as DNA, the CDR3 is TGCGCCAGCAGCTTATGGACAGGGGGGGCCGGCACTGAAGCTTTCTTT.

This chain connects TRBV5-5 to TRBJ1-5, with 10 positions matching TRBD1. The CDR3 sequence is 13 residues long. Germline CDR1 SGHKS, CDR2 YYEKEE (reference sequence). Trimming took 7 bases from V and 10 from J; bases not matched to a gene: 8. CDR3 nucleotides: TGTGCCAGCGGACAGGGGGGGGTCAGCCCCCAGCATTTT. Encoded protein: CASGQGGVSPQHF.

This clone was counted a single time. This chain links TRBV3-1 (or the pseudogene TRBV3-2) with TRBJ2-7; D perhaps matches TRBD1 (7 bases). The ends were cut back, 4 bases at V and 0 bases at J, with 10 bases in the middle. CDR1 is LGHDT and CDR2 is YNNKEL in the germline V gene (reference sequence). There are 14 residues in the CDR3. The CDR3 reads CASSPRGASYEQYF. The CDR3, as DNA: TGTGCCAGCAGCCCCAGGGGGGCCTCCTACGAGCAGTACTTC.

The count of this clone is one. The rearrangement joins TRBV20-1 to TRBJ1-1, with D perhaps TRBD1 (5 bases). This CDR3 is built from 14 residues. Germline lookup yields CDR1 DFQATT and CDR2 SNEGSKA (reference sequence). V gave up 3 bases and J gave up 1 base, with 12 bases separating them. CDR3 sequence reads: CSASEGAANTEAFF. The CDR3 nucleotides are TGCAGTGCTAGTGAAGGGGCAGCGAACACTGAAGCTTTCTTT.

V and J are TRBV6-2 or TRBV6-3 and TRBJ2-7; TRBD1 aligns across 7 bases. CDR3 length: 14 residues. Looked up from germline, CDR1 is MNHEY and CDR2 is SVGEGT. V dropped 6 bases and J dropped 2; count of bases not matched to a gene: 7. The CDR3 spells CASSMTGLAYEQYF. The CDR3 DNA sequence: TGTGCCAGCAGCATGACAGGGCTTGCCTACGAGCAGTACTTC.

The chain employs TRBV2 and TRBJ1-1, with 10 bases aligning to TRBD1. The CDR3 has 16 residues. Germline V gene data show CDR1 as SNHLY and CDR2 as FYNNEI. The ends lost 7 bases at V and 1 base at J; junction bases unmatched: 9. The CDR3 is CASIFRQGAANTEAFF. Written as DNA, the CDR3 is TGTGCCAGCATATTCCGACAGGGGGCGGCGAACACTGAAGCTTTCTTT.

The CDR3 sequence: CGVWGETQYF. CDR3 sequence (DNA): TGCGGGGTCTGGGGCGAGACCCAGTACTTC. J is TRBJ2-5 and V is TRBV29-1, with D tentatively TRBD1 (5 bases). This CDR3 is built from 10 residues. Germline V gene data show CDR1 as SQVTM and CDR2 as ANQGSEA.

The chain employs TRBV19 and TRBJ2-7; possible D gene TRBD1, 6 bases. The CDR3 totals 17 residues. Germline CDR1 and CDR2: LNHDA and SQIVND (reference sequence). Trimming left V 5 bases short and J 1 base short, with 21 bases between. CDR3 residues: CASSPNRWGQGSYEQYF. The CDR3 DNA follows: TGTGCCAGTAGTCCAAATAGATGGGGGCAGGGTTCCTACGAGCAGTACTTC.